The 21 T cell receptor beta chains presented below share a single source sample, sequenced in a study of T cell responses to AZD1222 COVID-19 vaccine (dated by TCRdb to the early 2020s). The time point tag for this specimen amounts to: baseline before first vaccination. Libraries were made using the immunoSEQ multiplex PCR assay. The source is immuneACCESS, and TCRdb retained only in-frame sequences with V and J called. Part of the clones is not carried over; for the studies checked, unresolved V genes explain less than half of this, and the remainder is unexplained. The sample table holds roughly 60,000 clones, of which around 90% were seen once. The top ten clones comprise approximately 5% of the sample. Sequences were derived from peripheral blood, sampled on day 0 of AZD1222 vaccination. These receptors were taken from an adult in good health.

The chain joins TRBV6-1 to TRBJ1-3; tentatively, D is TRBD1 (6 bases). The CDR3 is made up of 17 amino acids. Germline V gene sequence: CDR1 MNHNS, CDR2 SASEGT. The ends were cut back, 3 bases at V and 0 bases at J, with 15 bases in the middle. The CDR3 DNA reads TGTGCCAGCAGTGACCTTGGGCCGGGGGCCTCTGGAAACACCATATATTTT. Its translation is CASSDLGPGASGNTIYF.

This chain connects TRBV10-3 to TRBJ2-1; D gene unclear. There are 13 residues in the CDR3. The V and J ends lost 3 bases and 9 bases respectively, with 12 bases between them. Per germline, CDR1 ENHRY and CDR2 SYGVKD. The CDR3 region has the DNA TGTGCCATCAGTGATTTCGGTAAAGGTGAGCAGTTCTTC. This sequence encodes CAISDFGKGEQFF.

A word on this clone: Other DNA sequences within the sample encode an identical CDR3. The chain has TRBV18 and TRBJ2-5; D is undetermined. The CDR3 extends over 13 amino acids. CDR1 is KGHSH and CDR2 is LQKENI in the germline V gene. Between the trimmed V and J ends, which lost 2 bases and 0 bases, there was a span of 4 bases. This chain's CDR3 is CASSPGNQETQYF. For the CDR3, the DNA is TGTGCCAGCTCACCAGGGAACCAAGAGACCCAGTACTTC.

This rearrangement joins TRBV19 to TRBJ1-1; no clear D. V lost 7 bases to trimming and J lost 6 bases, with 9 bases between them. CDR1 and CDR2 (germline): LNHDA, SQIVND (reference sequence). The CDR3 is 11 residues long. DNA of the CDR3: TGTGCCAGTACTCCGGGGTCTGAAGCTTTCTTT. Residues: CASTPGSEAFF.

CDR3 in amino acids: CSASVGERQPQHF. CDR3 bases: TGCAGTGCTAGTGTTGGGGAGAGGCAGCCCCAGCATTTT. The chain uses TRBV20-1 and TRBJ1-5; no reliable D call. The CDR3 has 13 residues. Trimming cost V 3 bases and J 7 bases, with 13 bases left between them. Germline values: CDR1 DFQATT, CDR2 SNEGSKA (reference sequence).

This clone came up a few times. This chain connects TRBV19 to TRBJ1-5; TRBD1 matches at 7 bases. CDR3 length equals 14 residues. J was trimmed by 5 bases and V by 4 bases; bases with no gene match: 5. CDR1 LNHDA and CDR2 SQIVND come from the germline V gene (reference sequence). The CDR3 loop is CASSNQGGDQPQHF. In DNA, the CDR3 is TGTGCCAGTAGTAATCAGGGGGGGGATCAGCCCCAGCATTTT.

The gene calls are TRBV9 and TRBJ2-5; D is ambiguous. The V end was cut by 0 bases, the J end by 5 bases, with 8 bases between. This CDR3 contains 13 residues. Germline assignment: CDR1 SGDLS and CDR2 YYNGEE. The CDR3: CASSVGVGETQYF. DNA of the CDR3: TGTGCCAGCAGCGTAGGGGTTGGGGAGACCCAGTACTTC.

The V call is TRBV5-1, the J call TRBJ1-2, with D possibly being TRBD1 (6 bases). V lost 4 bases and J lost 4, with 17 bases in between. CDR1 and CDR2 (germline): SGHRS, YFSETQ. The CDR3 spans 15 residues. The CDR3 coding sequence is TGCGCCAGCAGCGTCCAGGGGAATTTCGGCTATGGCTACACCTTC. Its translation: CASSVQGNFGYGYTF. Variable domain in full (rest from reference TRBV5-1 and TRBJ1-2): KAGVTQTPRYLIKTRGQQVTLSCSPISGHRSVSWYQQTPGQGLQFLFEYFSETQRNKGNFPGRFSGRQFSNSRSEMNVSTLELGDSALYLCASSVQGNFGYGYTFGSGTRLTVV.

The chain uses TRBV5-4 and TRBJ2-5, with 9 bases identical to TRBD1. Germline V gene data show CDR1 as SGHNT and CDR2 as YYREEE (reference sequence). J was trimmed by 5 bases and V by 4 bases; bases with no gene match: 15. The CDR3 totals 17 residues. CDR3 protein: CASSRGQDRGKRETQYF. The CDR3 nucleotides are TGTGCCAGCAGCCGGGGGCAGGACAGGGGCAAGCGGGAGACCCAGTACTTC.

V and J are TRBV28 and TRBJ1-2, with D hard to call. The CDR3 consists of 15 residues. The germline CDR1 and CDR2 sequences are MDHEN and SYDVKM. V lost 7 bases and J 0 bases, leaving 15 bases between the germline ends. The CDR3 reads CASNNYRASNYGYTF. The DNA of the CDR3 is TGTGCCAGCAATAACTACCGCGCTTCTAACTATGGCTACACCTTC.

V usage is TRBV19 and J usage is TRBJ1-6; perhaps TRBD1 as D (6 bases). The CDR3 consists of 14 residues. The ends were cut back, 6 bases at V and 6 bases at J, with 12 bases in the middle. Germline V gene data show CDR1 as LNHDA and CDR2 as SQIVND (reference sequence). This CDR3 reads CASSPGEGNSPLHF. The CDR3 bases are TGTGCCAGTAGCCCAGGGGAGGGTAATTCACCCCTCCACTTT.

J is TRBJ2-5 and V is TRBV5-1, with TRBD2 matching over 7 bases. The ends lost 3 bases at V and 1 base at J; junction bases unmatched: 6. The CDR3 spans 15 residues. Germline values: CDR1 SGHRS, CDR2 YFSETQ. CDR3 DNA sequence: TGCGCCAGCAGCTACCCTAGCGGCAGCCAAGAGACCCAGTACTTC. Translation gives CASSYPSGSQETQYF.

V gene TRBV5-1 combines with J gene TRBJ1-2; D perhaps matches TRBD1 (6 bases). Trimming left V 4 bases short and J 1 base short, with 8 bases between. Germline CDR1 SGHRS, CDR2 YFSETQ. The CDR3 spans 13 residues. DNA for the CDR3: TGCGCCAGCAGCCCGGACAGTAACTATGGCTACACCTTC. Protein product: CASSPDSNYGYTF. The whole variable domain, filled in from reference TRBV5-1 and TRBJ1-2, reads KAGVTQTPRYLIKTRGQQVTLSCSPISGHRSVSWYQQTPGQGLQFLFEYFSETQRNKGNFPGRFSGRQFSNSRSEMNVSTLELGDSALYLCASSPDSNYGYTFGSGTRLTVV.

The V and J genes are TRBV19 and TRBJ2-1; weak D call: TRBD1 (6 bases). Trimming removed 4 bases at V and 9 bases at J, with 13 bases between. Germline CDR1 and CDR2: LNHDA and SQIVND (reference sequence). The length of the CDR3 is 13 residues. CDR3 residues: CASSNREFTEQFF. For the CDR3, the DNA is TGTGCCAGTAGTAACAGGGAGTTCACTGAGCAGTTCTTC.

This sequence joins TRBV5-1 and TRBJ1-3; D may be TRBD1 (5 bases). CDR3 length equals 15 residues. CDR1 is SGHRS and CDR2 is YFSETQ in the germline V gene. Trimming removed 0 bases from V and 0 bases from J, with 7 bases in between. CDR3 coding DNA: TGCGCCAGCAGCTTGGACGGGGCCTCTGGAAACACCATATATTTT. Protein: CASSLDGASGNTIYF. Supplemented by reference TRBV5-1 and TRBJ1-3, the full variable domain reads KAGVTQTPRYLIKTRGQQVTLSCSPISGHRSVSWYQQTPGQGLQFLFEYFSETQRNKGNFPGRFSGRQFSNSRSEMNVSTLELGDSALYLCASSLDGASGNTIYFGEGSWLTVV.

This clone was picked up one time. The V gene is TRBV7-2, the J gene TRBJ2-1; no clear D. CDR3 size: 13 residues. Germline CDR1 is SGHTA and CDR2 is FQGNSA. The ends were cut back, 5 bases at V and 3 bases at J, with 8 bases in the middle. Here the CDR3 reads CASSRGSYNEQFF. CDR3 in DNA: TGTGCCAGCAGCCGCGGTAGCTACAATGAGCAGTTCTTC.

DNA of the CDR3: TGTGCCAGCAGGACGTCTAATGAAAAACTGTTTTTT. Translated, it gives CASRTSNEKLFF. V is TRBV28 and J is TRBJ1-4; D not certain. CDR3 length equals 12 residues. V shed 6 bases and J shed 3 bases, with 5 bases lying between them. The germline V gene has CDR1 MDHEN and CDR2 SYDVKM.

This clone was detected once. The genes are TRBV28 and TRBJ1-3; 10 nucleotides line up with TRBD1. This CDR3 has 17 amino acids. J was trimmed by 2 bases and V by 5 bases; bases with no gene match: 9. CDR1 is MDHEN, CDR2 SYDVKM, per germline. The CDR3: CASSELRDRGPGNTIYF. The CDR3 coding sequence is TGTGCCAGCAGTGAACTCCGGGACAGGGGACCTGGAAACACCATATATTTT.

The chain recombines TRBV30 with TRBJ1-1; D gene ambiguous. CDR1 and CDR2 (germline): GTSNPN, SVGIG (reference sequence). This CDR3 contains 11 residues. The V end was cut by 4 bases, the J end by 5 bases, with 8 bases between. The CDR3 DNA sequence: TGTGCCTGGACCCCCCGGACTGAAGCTTTCTTT. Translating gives CAWTPRTEAFF.

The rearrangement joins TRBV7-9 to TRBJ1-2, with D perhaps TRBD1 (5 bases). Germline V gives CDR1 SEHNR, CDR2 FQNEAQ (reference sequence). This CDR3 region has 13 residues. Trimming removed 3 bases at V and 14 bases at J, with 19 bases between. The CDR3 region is CASSFDPSWGKTF. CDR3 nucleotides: TGTGCCAGCAGCTTTGACCCGTCGTGGGGGAAAACCTTC. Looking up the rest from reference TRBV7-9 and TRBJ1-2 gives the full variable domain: DTGVSQNPRHKITKRGQNVTFRCDPISEHNRLYWYRQTLGQGPEFLTYFQNEAQLEKSRLLSDRFSAERPKGSFSTLEIQRTEQGDSAMYLCASSFDPSWGKTFGSGTRLTVV.

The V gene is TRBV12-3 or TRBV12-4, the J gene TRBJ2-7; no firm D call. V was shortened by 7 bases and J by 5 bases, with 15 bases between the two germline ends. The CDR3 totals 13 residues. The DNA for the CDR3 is TGTGCCAGCACCTTCTCGGTGGGCCACGAGCAGTACTTC. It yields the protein CASTFSVGHEQYF.